Described below is a single T cell receptor (beta chain) sequence and its context. The entry originates in a study of T cell changes during pregnancy in multiple sclerosis. Here immunoSEQ multiplex PCR was the method, and the copy in TCRdb shows in-frame clones only, minus some. The data contain approximately 39,000 clones, about 90% of them singletons. V lost 3 bases, J lost 3 bases, and 15 bases lay in between. The CDR3 consists of 15 residues. Germline loops: CDR1 KGHSH, CDR2 LQKENI. This TCR derives from a female donor with multiple sclerosis, enrolled in a pregnancy study. Specimen: CD4+ T cells from peripheral blood mononuclear cells, collected in the second trimester of pregnancy. The V gene is TRBV18, the J gene TRBJ2-7; a weak D match, TRBD1 (5 bases). CDR3: CASSPARQSFYEQYF. The CDR3 DNA is TGTGCCAGCTCACCGGCCCGACAGTCCTTCTACGAGCAGTACTTC.